A selection of T cell receptor beta chains follows, all from one sample in a study of CD8+CD57+ T cells in acquired aplastic anemia. In TCRdb, the reads were re-called with MiXCR into one record per CDR3 protein. The table has a few hundred thousand distinct CDR3 sequences, 50% to 65% seen once. Sequences were obtained from sorted CD4+, CD8+, or CD8+CD57+ T cells (not recorded which) from PBMCs. Receptor source: a human donor with aplastic anemia. CDR3s include the opening cysteine and the closing phenylalanine or tryptophan. The D gene is left open where the match is weak. Expanded clones are given a class, and other clones once, few, many or no size at all.

j_call: TRBJ2-1
v_call: TRBV10-2
clone_size: -
d_call: TRBD1
cdr3_aa: CASSERTGKNEQFF
cdr3_nt: TGCGCCAGCAGTGAGAGGACAGGGAAAAATGAGCAGTTCTTC

j_call: TRBJ2-7
v_call: TRBV18
clone_size: many
d_call: TRBD2
cdr3_aa: CASSPPRGTSGIDGEQYF
cdr3_nt: TGTGCCAGCTCACCACCGCGCGGGACTAGCGGGATCGACGGCGAGCAGTACTTC

j_call: TRBJ1-2
v_call: TRBV7-8
clone_size: many
d_call: -
cdr3_aa: CASSLDRSYGYTF
cdr3_nt: TGTGCCAGCAGCTTAGACAGATCCTATGGCTACACCTTC

j_call: TRBJ2-1
v_call: TRBV7-2
clone_size: -
d_call: -
cdr3_aa: CASSSLGAKSSYNEQFF
cdr3_nt: TGTGCCAGCAGCTCACTTGGGGCCAAGAGCTCCTACAATGAGCAGTTCTTC

j_call: TRBJ1-5
v_call: TRBV27
clone_size: -
d_call: -
cdr3_aa: CASSFNSNQSQHF
cdr3_nt: TGTGCCAGCAGTTTCAATAGCAATCAGTCCCAGCATTTT

j_call: TRBJ2-7
v_call: TRBV10-2
clone_size: -
d_call: TRBD1
cdr3_aa: CASSASSQHDRAVYEQYF
cdr3_nt: TGCGCCAGCAGTGCCAGCAGCCAACATGACAGGGCTGTCTACGAGCAGTACTTC

j_call: TRBJ2-5
v_call: TRBV20-1
clone_size: -
d_call: -
cdr3_aa: CSARGGAAGTQYF
cdr3_nt: TGCAGTGCTAGGGGGGGAGCTGCCGGGACCCAGTACTTC

j_call: TRBJ1-4
v_call: TRBV6-6
clone_size: many
d_call: TRBD1
cdr3_aa: CASSSHRGLGNEKLFF
cdr3_nt: TGTGCCAGCAGTTCCCACAGGGGGCTGGGTAATGAAAAACTGTTTTTT

j_call: TRBJ2-3
v_call: TRBV5-1
clone_size: -
d_call: -
cdr3_aa: CASSLWGVTASTDTQYF
cdr3_nt: TGCGCCAGCAGCTTGTGGGGTGTTACAGCATCCACAGATACGCAGTATTTT

j_call: TRBJ2-7
v_call: TRBV20-1
clone_size: -
d_call: TRBD1
cdr3_aa: CSARGSTGGQDEQYF
cdr3_nt: TGCAGTGCTAGAGGATCCACAGGGGGCCAGGACGAGCAGTACTTC

j_call: TRBJ2-1
v_call: TRBV19
clone_size: -
d_call: -
cdr3_aa: CASSLDYPNEQFF
cdr3_nt: TGTGCCAGTAGTTTGGACTACCCCAATGAGCAGTTCTTC

j_call: TRBJ2-3
v_call: TRBV7-9
clone_size: many
d_call: TRBD2
cdr3_aa: CASSLGLAGASDTQYF
cdr3_nt: TGTGCCAGCAGCTTAGGACTAGCGGGAGCTTCGGATACGCAGTATTTT

j_call: TRBJ2-3
v_call: TRBV5-1
clone_size: many
d_call: TRBD1
cdr3_aa: CASSLGGTVADTQYF
cdr3_nt: TGCGCCAGCAGCTTGGGTGGGACAGTTGCAGATACGCAGTATTTT

j_call: TRBJ2-3
v_call: TRBV7-2
clone_size: -
d_call: -
cdr3_aa: CASSFGVEQVHTQYF
cdr3_nt: TGTGCCAGCAGCTTTGGGGTTGAGCAAGTTCATACGCAGTATTTT

j_call: TRBJ2-1
v_call: TRBV7-2
clone_size: -
d_call: TRBD2
cdr3_aa: CASSSPRTSGGKNEQFF
cdr3_nt: TGTGCCAGCAGCTCCCCGAGGACTAGCGGGGGGAAAAATGAGCAGTTCTTC

j_call: TRBJ2-7
v_call: TRBV24-1
clone_size: -
d_call: -
cdr3_aa: CAWSGTSEQYF
cdr3_nt: TGTGCCTGGAGTGGGACTTCTGAGCAGTACTTC

j_call: TRBJ1-1
v_call: TRBV20-1
clone_size: -
d_call: -
cdr3_aa: CSARALSTEAFF
cdr3_nt: TGCAGTGCTAGAGCGTTGAGCACTGAAGCTTTCTTT

j_call: TRBJ2-3
v_call: TRBV7-2
clone_size: -
d_call: -
cdr3_aa: CASSLGQADTDTQYF
cdr3_nt: TGTGCCAGCAGCTTAGGACAGGCGGACACAGATACGCAGTATTTT

j_call: TRBJ2-7
v_call: TRBV7-3
clone_size: once
d_call: TRBD2
cdr3_aa: CASSPTTSGSGEQYF
cdr3_nt: TGTGCTAGCAGCCCAACGACTAGCGGGAGTGGCGAGCAGTACTTC

j_call: TRBJ2-7
v_call: TRBV12-3/TRBV12-4
clone_size: few
d_call: TRBD2
cdr3_aa: CASSESLAGSDEQYF
cdr3_nt: TGTGCCAGCAGTGAGTCACTAGCGGGTTCGGACGAGCAGTACTTC

j_call: TRBJ2-2
v_call: TRBV10-3
clone_size: -
d_call: -
cdr3_aa: CAMRQGFGPTGELFF
cdr3_nt: TGTGCCATGAGGCAGGGGTTTGGCCCGACCGGGGAGCTGTTTTTT

j_call: TRBJ1-4
v_call: TRBV5-1
clone_size: -
d_call: TRBD1
cdr3_aa: CASQGELTNEKLFF
cdr3_nt: TGCGCCAGCCAGGGGGAGCTAACTAATGAAAAACTGTTTTTT

j_call: TRBJ1-3
v_call: TRBV10-3
clone_size: few
d_call: -
cdr3_aa: CAISRTSSGNTIYF
cdr3_nt: TGTGCCATCAGCCGGACGTCTTCTGGAAACACCATATATTTT

j_call: TRBJ2-1
v_call: TRBV25-1
clone_size: -
d_call: TRBD2
cdr3_aa: CASSVGTSGIYNEQFF
cdr3_nt: TGTGCCAGCAGTGTGGGGACTAGCGGGATCTACAATGAGCAGTTCTTC